The clone carrying this TCR beta chain has at least ten counts. Its specificity is not known. V trimming: 7 bases; J trimming: 3 bases; junction bases outside the gene matches: 10. Per germline, CDR1 SGHTA and CDR2 FQGNSA. This CDR3 has 15 residues. TCRdb re-called the reads with MiXCR, one entry per CDR3 protein. Of 300,000 or so distinct CDR3 sequences in the sample, just under 25% were seen once. This record comes from a study of T cell repertoires in cytomegalovirus infection. Study-level information: Matching HLA type, along with CMV infection, was indicated by public TCR beta signatures.

This clonotype was sampled from a human donor in good health (CMV status not recorded). Some clones in this sample may be carry-over from other donors' samples. Sequencing used cultured PBMCs, obtained from culture after CMV antigen stimulation. This chain links TRBV7-2 with TRBJ2-3, with 7 nucleotides matching TRBD2. The CDR3 DNA sequence: TGTGCCAGCACCGAGGGAGCGGGAATGACAGATACGCAGTATTTT. Its translation is CASTEGAGMTDTQYF.